Listed below are T cell receptor beta chains from one sample, sequenced in a study of control samples from healthy donors and cancer patients. Assay used: immunoSEQ multiplex PCR; TCRdb lists only in-frame clones, some missing. This table has 120,000 or so clones, around 90% appearing once. Sample: blood. Receptors were obtained from a man aged 40-49 years in good health. Each CDR3 is given with its conserved first and last residue. The D gene is left open where the match is weak. Only some rows state a clone size, as once, few, many or a class for expanded clones.

size: .
D: .
V: TRBV4-1
J: TRBJ2-7
length: 16
CDR3: CASSHEGGTFSYEQYF
DNA: TGCGCCAGCAGCCACGAGGGGGGGACCTTCTCCTACGAGCAGTACTTC

size: .
D: .
V: TRBV12-1
J: TRBJ2-4
length: 15
CDR3: CASRSPTSAKNIQYF
DNA: TGTGCCAGCAGATCTCCGACTAGCGCCAAAAACATTCAGTACTTC

size: once
D: .
V: TRBV5-8
J: TRBJ1-5
length: 12
CDR3: CASGLFNQPQHF
DNA: TGTGCCAGCGGGCTTTTCAATCAGCCCCAGCATTTT

size: .
D: .
V: TRBV4-3
J: TRBJ1-3
length: 16
CDR3: CASSRHRSNSGNTIYF
DNA: TGCGCCAGCAGCCGACATAGATCCAATTCCGGGAACACCATATATTTT

size: .
D: .
V: TRBV6-5
J: TRBJ1-2
length: 13
CDR3: CASSLGPLYGYTF
DNA: TGTGCCAGCAGTCTCGGACCGCTCTATGGCTACACCTTC

size: .
D: .
V: TRBV6-5
J: TRBJ1-2
length: 14
CDR3: CASSYSGTPYGYTF
DNA: TGTGCCAGCAGTTACAGCGGGACACCTTATGGCTACACCTTC

size: once
D: TRBD2
V: TRBV11-2
J: TRBJ2-3
length: 16
CDR3: CASSLAGGGSTDTQYF
DNA: TGTGCCAGCAGCTTAGCTGGGGGGGGTAGCACAGATACGCAGTATTTT

size: .
D: .
V: TRBV7-2
J: TRBJ1-2
length: 14
CDR3: CASSPGRTNYGYTF
DNA: TGTGCCAGCAGCCCCGGACGTACTAACTATGGCTACACCTTC

size: .
D: TRBD2
V: TRBV24-1
J: TRBJ2-1
length: 18
CDR3: CATSDFASGGDAYNEQFF
DNA: TGTGCCACCAGTGATTTCGCTAGCGGGGGGGACGCCTACAATGAGCAGTTCTTC

size: .
D: .
V: TRBV5-5
J: TRBJ2-1
length: 12
CDR3: CASTSLKYEQFF
DNA: TGTGCCAGCACCTCGCTTAAATATGAGCAGTTCTTC

size: .
D: .
V: TRBV12-3/TRBV12-4
J: TRBJ1-5
length: 11
CDR3: CASSYRVAQHF
DNA: TGTGCCAGCAGTTACAGGGTGGCCCAGCATTTT

size: .
D: .
V: TRBV10-3
J: TRBJ1-6
length: 13
CDR3: CAISAGTNSPLHF
DNA: TGTGCCATCAGCGCAGGGACTAATTCACCCCTCCACTTT

size: .
D: TRBD2
V: TRBV6-2/TRBV6-3
J: TRBJ2-1
length: 15
CDR3: CASSLSGGAYNEQFF
DNA: TGTGCCAGCAGCTTAAGCGGGGGGGCATACAATGAGCAGTTCTTC

size: once
D: .
V: TRBV6-2/TRBV6-3
J: TRBJ2-5
length: 12
CDR3: CASSYSTETQYF
DNA: TGTGCCAGCAGTTACTCGACGGAGACCCAGTACTTC

size: .
D: TRBD1
V: TRBV11-2
J: TRBJ1-6
length: 14
CDR3: CASSSQGAYSPLHF
DNA: TGTGCCAGCAGCTCCCAGGGGGCGTATTCACCCCTCCACTTT

size: .
D: .
V: TRBV4-1
J: TRBJ2-7
length: 16
CDR3: CASSRNFRGNSYEQYF
DNA: TGCGCCAGCAGCCGGAACTTCCGGGGGAACTCCTACGAGCAGTACTTC

size: .
D: .
V: TRBV25-1
J: TRBJ2-7
length: 15
CDR3: CASSDPGGWAYEQYF
DNA: TGTGCCAGCAGTGACCCAGGGGGGTGGGCCTACGAGCAGTACTTC

size: .
D: TRBD2
V: TRBV9
J: TRBJ2-2
length: 15
CDR3: CASSVTGGTGGELFF
DNA: TGTGCCAGCAGCGTAACCGGGGGGACTGGCGGGGAGCTGTTTTTT

size: .
D: TRBD2
V: TRBV7-9
J: TRBJ2-2
length: 17
CDR3: CASSLPLAGVHTGELFF
DNA: TGTGCCAGCAGCCTCCCCTTAGCGGGGGTCCACACCGGGGAGCTGTTTTTT

size: .
D: .
V: TRBV7-9
J: TRBJ1-1
length: 16
CDR3: CASSPVVGGQNTEAFF
DNA: TGTGCCAGCAGCCCCGTCGTGGGGGGACAGAACACTGAAGCTTTCTTT

size: few
D: .
V: TRBV24-1
J: TRBJ2-7
length: 16
CDR3: CATSDSGGGSFYEQYF
DNA: TGTGCCACCAGTGATAGTGGGGGGGGCTCCTTCTACGAGCAGTACTTC

size: .
D: .
V: TRBV5-6
J: TRBJ2-5
length: 14
CDR3: CASSLGQGGETQYF
DNA: TGTGCCAGCAGCTTGGGCCAGGGGGGAGAGACCCAGTACTTC

size: .
D: .
V: TRBV11-1
J: TRBJ2-1
length: 15
CDR3: CASSEYAQVYNEQFF
DNA: TGTGCCAGCAGCGAGTACGCACAGGTTTACAATGAGCAGTTCTTC

size: once
D: .
V: TRBV9
J: TRBJ1-2
length: 14
CDR3: CASSQPDSPYGYTF
DNA: TGTGCCAGCAGCCAACCGGACAGTCCTTATGGCTACACCTTC

size: .
D: TRBD1
V: TRBV7-2
J: TRBJ1-2
length: 14
CDR3: CASSLKGQGDGYTF
DNA: TGTGCCAGCAGCTTAAAGGGACAGGGTGATGGCTACACCTTC

size: .
D: .
V: TRBV10-1
J: TRBJ2-1
length: 15
CDR3: CASSPGQSSYNEQFF
DNA: TGCGCCAGCAGCCCCGGACAGAGCTCCTACAATGAGCAGTTCTTC

size: .
D: TRBD1
V: TRBV4-1
J: TRBJ2-5
length: 16
CDR3: CASSLGQQGRQETQYF
DNA: TGCGCCAGCAGCCTTGGACAACAGGGGCGGCAAGAGACCCAGTACTTC

size: .
D: .
V: TRBV7-6
J: TRBJ1-4
length: 17
CDR3: CASSEPSGAATNEKLFF
DNA: TGTGCCAGCAGCGAACCATCGGGGGCCGCAACTAATGAAAAACTGTTTTTT

size: .
D: .
V: TRBV11-3
J: TRBJ2-7
length: 16
CDR3: CASSSMTGPLTYEQYF
DNA: TGTGCCAGCAGCTCCATGACAGGTCCCCTAACCTACGAGCAGTACTTC

size: .
D: TRBD1
V: TRBV19
J: TRBJ1-5
length: 14
CDR3: CASSIQGAYQPQHF
DNA: TGTGCCAGTAGTATACAGGGGGCTTATCAGCCCCAGCATTTT

size: .
D: TRBD2
V: TRBV7-9
J: TRBJ2-1
length: 14
CDR3: CASTRLAGGNEQFF
DNA: TGTGCCAGCACCCGACTAGCGGGGGGCAATGAGCAGTTCTTC

size: .
D: .
V: TRBV29-1
J: TRBJ2-7
length: 13
CDR3: CSVVAGDVNEQYF
DNA: TGCAGCGTTGTTGCCGGTGACGTCAACGAGCAGTACTTC

size: .
D: TRBD1
V: TRBV7-9
J: TRBJ1-4
length: 15
CDR3: CASSLGDRANEKLFF
DNA: TGTGCCAGCAGCTTAGGAGACAGGGCTAATGAAAAACTGTTTTTT

size: .
D: .
V: TRBV4-2
J: TRBJ1-2
length: 17
CDR3: CASSQVPKKDRNYGYTF
DNA: TGTGCCAGCAGCCAAGTCCCCAAAAAGGACAGAAACTATGGCTACACCTTC

size: .
D: .
V: TRBV30
J: TRBJ2-2
length: 13
CDR3: CAWSRAGWGELFF
DNA: TGTGCCTGGAGTAGGGCAGGGTGGGGGGAGCTGTTTTTT

size: .
D: .
V: TRBV29-1
J: TRBJ2-5
length: 15
CDR3: CSVVGARRNQETQYF
DNA: TGCAGCGTTGTGGGGGCGCGGCGGAACCAAGAGACCCAGTACTTC

size: .
D: TRBD1
V: TRBV6-1
J: TRBJ1-1
length: 18
CDR3: CASSDKTGAAFMNTEAFF
DNA: TGTGCCAGCAGTGATAAAACAGGGGCGGCATTCATGAACACTGAAGCTTTCTTT

size: .
D: TRBD1
V: TRBV23-1
J: TRBJ2-4
length: 14
CDR3: CASSPGTDKNIQYF
DNA: TGCGCCAGCAGCCCCGGGACAGATAAAAACATTCAGTACTTC

size: .
D: .
V: TRBV11-3
J: TRBJ2-5
length: 13
CDR3: CASSFGQWKTQYF
DNA: TGTGCCAGCAGCTTCGGACAGTGGAAGACCCAGTACTTC

size: .
D: .
V: TRBV2
J: TRBJ2-2
length: 15
CDR3: CASSGRGSNTGELFF
DNA: TGTGCCAGCAGTGGGCGAGGGTCGAACACCGGGGAGCTGTTTTTT

size: few
D: .
V: TRBV6-7
J: TRBJ1-4
length: 15
CDR3: CASRTYRGDNEKLFF
DNA: TGTGCCAGTAGAACCTACCGGGGCGATAATGAAAAACTGTTTTTT

size: .
D: TRBD1
V: TRBV27
J: TRBJ1-5
length: 16
CDR3: CASRRTGTGSFQPQHF
DNA: TGTGCCAGCAGGCGAACCGGGACAGGGAGTTTTCAGCCCCAGCATTTT

size: once
D: TRBD1
V: TRBV6-5
J: TRBJ1-1
length: 14
CDR3: CASSNRGDDTEAFF
DNA: TGTGCCAGCAGTAACAGGGGGGATGACACTGAAGCTTTCTTT

size: few
D: TRBD2
V: TRBV25-1
J: TRBJ2-7
length: 17
CDR3: CASSEPPGGAGAYEQYF
DNA: TGTGCCAGCAGTGAACCCCCCGGGGGGGCGGGGGCCTACGAGCAGTACTTC

size: .
D: .
V: TRBV6-6
J: TRBJ1-3
length: 14
CDR3: CASRPGASGNTIYF
DNA: TGTGCCAGCAGACCAGGGGCCTCTGGAAACACCATATATTTT

size: .
D: .
V: TRBV7-9
J: TRBJ1-6
length: 15
CDR3: CASSLNQGRNSPLHF
DNA: TGTGCCAGCAGCTTAAACCAGGGAAGGAATTCACCCCTCCACTTT

size: .
D: .
V: TRBV9
J: TRBJ1-1
length: 14
CDR3: CASSSGRGNTEAFF
DNA: TGTGCCAGCAGCTCAGGACGGGGGAACACTGAAGCTTTCTTT

size: .
D: TRBD2
V: TRBV9
J: TRBJ2-3
length: 19
CDR3: CASSYSAGTSGTSTDTQYF
DNA: TGTGCCAGCAGCTACAGCGCCGGGACTAGCGGGACTAGCACAGATACGCAGTATTTT

size: .
D: .
V: TRBV20-1
J: TRBJ2-1
length: 11
CDR3: CSAMNVRGQFF
DNA: TGCAGTGCTATGAACGTCAGGGGGCAGTTCTTC

size: .
D: TRBD1
V: TRBV19
J: TRBJ2-3
length: 15
CDR3: CASSPMDRAVDTQYF
DNA: TGTGCCAGTAGTCCAATGGACAGGGCTGTAGATACGCAGTATTTT

size: few
D: TRBD1
V: TRBV5-1
J: TRBJ1-4
length: 15
CDR3: CASSPGRGLNEKLFF
DNA: TGCGCCAGCAGCCCGGGCAGGGGGCTGAATGAAAAACTGTTTTTT

size: .
D: .
V: TRBV30
J: TRBJ1-4
length: 15
CDR3: CAWSLWTDRLEKLFF
DNA: TGTGCCTGGAGTCTCTGGACAGATCGTCTAGAAAAACTGTTTTTT

size: .
D: .
V: TRBV4-3
J: TRBJ2-3
length: 15
CDR3: CASSQVLSRTDTQYF
DNA: TGCGCCAGCAGCCAAGTGCTTTCCCGCACAGATACGCAGTATTTT

size: .
D: .
V: TRBV7-3
J: TRBJ2-7
length: 12
CDR3: CASSYDRIVQYF
DNA: TGTGCCAGCAGCTACGACAGGATAGTGCAGTACTTC

size: once
D: TRBD1
V: TRBV6-1
J: TRBJ2-7
length: 16
CDR3: CASSELPSGTVYEQYF
DNA: TGTGCCAGCAGTGAATTACCGTCCGGGACAGTCTACGAGCAGTACTTC